This T cell receptor (beta chain) appears in the sequencing data of a study of cytomegalovirus exposure and HLA in healthy donors. The table came from immunoSEQ multiplex PCR; TCRdb's copy has only in-frame clones and leaves some out. The data hold some 170,000 clones, with 86% observed a single time. Findings of the study overall: Listed as cytomegalovirus-associated were 164 TCR beta chains.

On this clone itself: Its antigen remains unidentified.

This sequence originates from a woman under 30 in good health and CMV-seronegative. Specimen: PBMCs.

CDR3 region: CASSFFLSGSSYEQYF. The CDR3 DNA follows: TGTGCCAGCAGCTTTTTTTTAAGCGGGTCCTCCTACGAGCAGTACTTC. V gene TRBV11-2 combines with J gene TRBJ2-7; tentatively, D is TRBD2 (6 bases). CDR1 and CDR2 (germline): SGHAT, FQNNGV. CDR3 size: 16 residues. The V end lost 3 bases, the J end lost 0 bases, and 15 bases lay between the germline ends.